The 17 T cell receptor beta chains presented below share a single source sample, sequenced in a study of post-analysis software for immune sequencing data. General study points: Elevated frequency relative to controls characterized roughly five TRBV segments in patients, TRBV5-6, TRBV5-1 and TRBV20-1 among them.

cDNA libraries for TCR beta contained unique molecular identifiers. TCRdb re-called the PCR reads through MiXCR, storing one row per CDR3 protein. The sample lists hundreds of thousands of distinct CDR3 sequences; nearly 45% were seen once. These receptors have no known antigen. The source material was blood. All receptors come from a girl aged 10 to 17 with multiple sclerosis.

The chain recombines TRBV7-9 with TRBJ2-3; 11 positions match TRBD2. Germline CDR1 SEHNR, CDR2 FQNEAQ (reference sequence). The CDR3 has 16 amino acids. The J segment lost 6 bases and the V segment lost 5 bases, leaving 10 bases of the junction unmatched. The CDR3 sequence: CASSPGLAGRWDTQYF. The DNA for the CDR3 is TGTGCCAGCAGCCCAGGACTAGCGGGCAGATGGGATACGCAGTATTTT.

This clonotype was counted only a few times. V usage is TRBV5-1 and J usage is TRBJ1-2; tentatively, D is TRBD1 (6 bases). CDR3 length: 14 residues. The V and J ends lost 0 bases and 4 bases respectively, with 10 bases between them. Germline V CDR1 and CDR2: SGHRS, YFSETQ. Here the CDR3 reads CASSLGTVIYGYTF. The DNA for the CDR3 is TGCGCCAGCAGCTTGGGGACAGTAATCTATGGCTACACCTTC.

V is TRBV12-3 or TRBV12-4 and J is TRBJ2-7; D call uncertain. The CDR3 sequence is 14 residues long. Trimming left V 3 bases short and J 2 bases short, with 11 bases between. As DNA, the CDR3 is TGTGCCAGCAGTTTTCGGACCACCACCTACGAGCAGTACTTC. As protein: CASSFRTTTYEQYF.

The J gene is TRBJ2-7, the V gene TRBV9; maybe TRBD1 (6 bases). CDR3 length: 14 amino acids. The germline V gene has CDR1 SGDLS and CDR2 YYNGEE. V lost 3 bases and J lost 2, with 12 bases in between. This chain's CDR3 is CASSAGGGPYEQYF. In DNA form, the CDR3 reads TGTGCCAGCAGCGCTGGGGGCGGCCCCTACGAGCAGTACTTC.

V and J are TRBV21-1 and TRBJ2-1. TRBV21-1 counts as a pseudogene. This CDR3 region has 14 residues. DNA of the CDR3: TGTGCCAGCAGCAAAGTGGGCTCCTACAATGAGCAGTTCTTC. Its protein is CASSKVGSYNEQFF.

The chain recombines TRBV12-3 or TRBV12-4 with TRBJ1-5, with D tentatively TRBD1 (5 bases). V was shortened by 3 bases and J by 7 bases, with 10 bases between the two germline ends. CDR3 length: 13 amino acids. The CDR3 DNA follows: TGTGCCAGCAGTTTTGCAGGGTACCAGCCCCAGCATTTT. Protein sequence: CASSFAGYQPQHF.

This clonotype was counted at least ten times. This chain joins TRBV11-2 and TRBJ2-4; possible D gene TRBD2, 6 bases. Deletions cut 5 bases from V and 6 bases from J, with 14 bases between. CDR3 size: 14 residues. The germline V gene has CDR1 SGHAT and CDR2 FQNNGV. The CDR3 bases are TGTGCCAGCAGCGGCGGGGAGGCGGTAAACATTCAGTACTTC. It encodes CASSGGEAVNIQYF.

This clonotype was counted only a few times. The chain couples TRBV10-3 to TRBJ2-3, with D perhaps matching TRBD2 (6 bases). The CDR3 loop spans 14 amino acids. The V and J ends lost 7 bases and 2 bases respectively, with 13 bases between them. Germline-derived CDR1 and CDR2 are ENHRY and SYGVKD. CDR3: CAIMNAGFTDTQYF. DNA for the CDR3: TGTGCCATCATGAACGCGGGATTCACAGATACGCAGTATTTT.

The chain has TRBV27 and TRBJ2-5; 9 bases are shared with TRBD1. The V segment lost 7 bases and the J segment 1 base; nucleotides outside the gene matches: 10. CDR1 is MNHEY and CDR2 is SMNVEV in the germline V gene (reference sequence). CDR3 length equals 16 residues. CDR3 nucleotides: TGTGCCAGCAACTTATCCGGGACAGGGACCCAAGAGACCCAGTACTTC. Translated, it gives CASNLSGTGTQETQYF.

This clonotype has just a few counts. This rearrangement joins TRBV18 to TRBJ1-2; possible D gene TRBD1, 6 bases. CDR1 and CDR2 (germline): KGHSH, LQKENI. V lost 3 bases, J lost 8 bases, and 13 bases lay in between. The CDR3 sequence is 13 residues long. CDR3 nucleotide sequence: TGTGCCAGCTCACCTCTGACAGGACAAGGCTACACCTTC. The encoded protein is CASSPLTGQGYTF. Supplemented by reference TRBV18 and TRBJ1-2, the full variable domain reads NAGVMQNPRHLVRRRGQEARLRCSPMKGHSHVYWYRQLPEEGLKFMVYLQKENIIDESGMPKERFSAEFPKEGPSILRIQQVVRGDSAAYFCASSPLTGQGYTFGSGTRLTVV.

This clonotype turned up a few times. The chain combines TRBV7-6 with TRBJ1-6, with 7 nucleotides matching TRBD1. Trimming took 0 bases from V and 8 from J; bases not matched to a gene: 10. Germline V gene lookup returns CDR1 SGHVS and CDR2 FNYEAQ. The CDR3 covers 17 residues. The CDR3 loop is CASSLAGGQFPDSPLHF. Here the CDR3 DNA reads TGTGCCAGCAGCTTAGCGGGGGGACAGTTCCCGGATTCACCCCTCCACTTT. The whole variable domain, remainder taken from reference TRBV7-6 and TRBJ1-6, is GAGVSQSPRYKVTKRGQDVALRCDPISGHVSLYWYRQALGQGPEFLTYFNYEAQQDKSGLPNDRFSAERPEGSISTLTIQRTEQRDSAMYRCASSLAGGQFPDSPLHFGNGTRLTVT.

The rearrangement joins TRBV4-2 to TRBJ1-1, with D hard to call. The germline CDR1 and CDR2 sequences are LGHNA and YNFKEQ. The CDR3 length is 14 residues. Deletions cut 0 bases from V and 4 bases from J, with 9 bases between. CDR3 DNA: TGTGCCAGCAGCCAAGACGGGAGGAGCACTGAAGCTTTCTTT. This sequence encodes CASSQDGRSTEAFF.

On this clonotype itself: The germline gene is not matched at one end of the junction; a read error may be the cause. The chain recombines TRBV7-7 with TRBJ2-5; D call uncertain. Germline V gene lookup returns CDR1 SSHAT and CDR2 FNYEAQ (reference sequence). The CDR3 length is 13 residues. CDR3 in DNA: TGTGCTAGCAGCTCCCATCCGGGAGAGACCCAGTACTTC. It translates to CASSSHPGETQYF.

V gene TRBV7-3 combines with J gene TRBJ2-1, with 9 bases identical to TRBD2. CDR1 is SGHTA and CDR2 is FQGTGA in the germline V gene. This CDR3 region has 15 residues. V lost 1 base and J lost 6; bases outside the gene matches: 4. The CDR3 sequence is CASSLNLAGPNEQFF. The CDR3 DNA reads as TGTGCCAGCAGCTTAAACCTAGCGGGGCCCAATGAGCAGTTCTTC.

The chain combines TRBV4-1 with TRBJ2-7; 7 bases agree with TRBD2. The CDR3 has 16 residues. V gave up 2 bases and J gave up 2 bases; unmatched junction bases: 9. From germline, CDR1 is MGHRA and CDR2 YSYEKL. CDR3 loop: CASSQSEGGVTYEQYF. In DNA form, the CDR3 reads TGCGCCAGCAGCCAATCGGAGGGAGGGGTCACCTACGAGCAGTACTTC.

This clonotype was recorded at least ten times. The chain recombines TRBV29-1 with TRBJ2-7; 10 bases map to TRBD2. Germline V lookup: CDR1 SQVTM, CDR2 ANQGSEA. Trimming at V came to 2 bases and at J to 6 bases, leaving 10 bases not matched to a gene. This CDR3 spans 15 amino acids. In DNA, the CDR3 is TGCAGCGTTGAAAATCCTAGCGGGAGCGGTGGCGAGCAGTACTTC. Translating gives CSVENPSGSGGEQYF.

The chain carries TRBV4-2 and TRBJ2-6; 10 positions agree with TRBD2. CDR1 and CDR2 (germline): LGHNA, YNFKEQ. The V segment lost 3 bases and the J segment 0 bases; nucleotides outside the gene matches: 2. This CDR3 comprises 17 residues. The CDR3 sequence is CASSHLAGGSGANVLTF. The CDR3 nucleotides are TGTGCCAGCAGCCACTTAGCGGGAGGCTCTGGGGCCAACGTCCTGACTTTC.